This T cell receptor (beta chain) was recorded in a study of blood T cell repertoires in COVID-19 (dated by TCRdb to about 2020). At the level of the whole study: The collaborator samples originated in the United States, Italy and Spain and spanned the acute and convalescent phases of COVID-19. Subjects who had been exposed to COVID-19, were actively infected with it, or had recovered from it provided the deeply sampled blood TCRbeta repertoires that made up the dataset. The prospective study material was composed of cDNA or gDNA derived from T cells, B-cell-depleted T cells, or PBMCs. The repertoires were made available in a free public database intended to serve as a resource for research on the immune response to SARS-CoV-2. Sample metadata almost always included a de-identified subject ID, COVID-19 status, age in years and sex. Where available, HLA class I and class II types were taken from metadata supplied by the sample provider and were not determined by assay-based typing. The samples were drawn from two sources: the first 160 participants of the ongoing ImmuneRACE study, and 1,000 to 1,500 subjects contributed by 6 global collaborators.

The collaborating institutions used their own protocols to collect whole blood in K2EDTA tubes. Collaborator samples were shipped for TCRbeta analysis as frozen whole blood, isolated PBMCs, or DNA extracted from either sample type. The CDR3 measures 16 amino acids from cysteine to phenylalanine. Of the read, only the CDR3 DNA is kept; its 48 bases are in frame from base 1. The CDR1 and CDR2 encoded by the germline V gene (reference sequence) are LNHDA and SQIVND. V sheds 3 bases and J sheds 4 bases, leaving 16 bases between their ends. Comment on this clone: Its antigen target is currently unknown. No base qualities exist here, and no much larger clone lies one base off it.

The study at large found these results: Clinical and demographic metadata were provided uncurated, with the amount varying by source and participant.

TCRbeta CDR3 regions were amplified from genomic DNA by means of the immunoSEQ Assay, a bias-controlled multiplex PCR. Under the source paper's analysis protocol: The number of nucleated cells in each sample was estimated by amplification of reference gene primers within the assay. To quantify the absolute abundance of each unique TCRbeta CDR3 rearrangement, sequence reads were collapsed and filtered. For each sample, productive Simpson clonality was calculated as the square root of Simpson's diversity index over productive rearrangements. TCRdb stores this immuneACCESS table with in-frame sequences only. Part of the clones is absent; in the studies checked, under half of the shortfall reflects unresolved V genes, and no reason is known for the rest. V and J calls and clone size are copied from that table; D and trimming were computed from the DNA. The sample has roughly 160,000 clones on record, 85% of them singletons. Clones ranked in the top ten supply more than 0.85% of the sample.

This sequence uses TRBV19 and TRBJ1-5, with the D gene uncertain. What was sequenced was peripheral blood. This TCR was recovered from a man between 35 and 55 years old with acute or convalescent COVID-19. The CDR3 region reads CASSIRLITMNQPQHF. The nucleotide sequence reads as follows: TGTGCCAGTAGTATTCGCTTGATCACAATGAATCAGCCCCAGCATTTT. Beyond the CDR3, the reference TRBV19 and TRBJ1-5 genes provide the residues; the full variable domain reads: DGGITQSPKYLFRKEGQNVTLSCEQNLNHDAMYWYRQDPGQGLRLIYYSQIVNDFQKGDIAEGYSVSREKKESFPLTVTSAQKNPTAFYLCASSIRLITMNQPQHFGDGTRLSIL.